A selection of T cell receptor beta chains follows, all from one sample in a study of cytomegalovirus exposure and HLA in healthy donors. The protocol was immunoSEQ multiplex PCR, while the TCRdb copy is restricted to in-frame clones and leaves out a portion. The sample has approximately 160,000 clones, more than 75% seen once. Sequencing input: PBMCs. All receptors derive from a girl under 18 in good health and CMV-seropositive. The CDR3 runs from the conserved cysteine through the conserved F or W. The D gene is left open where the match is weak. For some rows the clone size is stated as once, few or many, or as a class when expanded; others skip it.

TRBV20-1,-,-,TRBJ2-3,CSASGTDTQYF,TGCAGTGCTAGCGGCACAGATACGCAGTATTTT
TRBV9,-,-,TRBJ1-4,CASSVGPFSEKLFF,TGTGCCAGCAGCGTAGGTCCATTCAGTGAAAAACTGTTTTTT
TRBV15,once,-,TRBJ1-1,CATSLPEAEAFF,TGTGCCACCAGCCTTCCGGAGGCTGAAGCTTTCTTT
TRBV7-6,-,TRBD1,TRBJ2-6,CASSLARGQGLSGANVLTF,TGTGCCAGCAGCTTAGCGAGGGGACAGGGCCTATCTGGGGCCAACGTCCTGACTTTC
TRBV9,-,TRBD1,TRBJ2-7,CASSRGTGDYEQYF,TGTGCCAGCAGCCGAGGGACAGGGGACTACGAGCAGTACTTC
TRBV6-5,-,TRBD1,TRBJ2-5,CASSYDRGKETQYF,TGTGCCAGCAGTTACGACAGGGGAAAAGAGACCCAGTACTTC
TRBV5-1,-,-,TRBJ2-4,CASSSTGPPGGDIQYF,TGCGCCAGCAGCTCGACAGGGCCCCCAGGAGGGGACATTCAGTACTTC
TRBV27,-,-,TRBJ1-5,CASSTQTHQPQHF,TGTGCCAGCAGTACTCAGACACATCAGCCCCAGCATTTT
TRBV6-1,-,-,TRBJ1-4,CASDSYIATNEKLFF,TGTGCCAGCGACAGCTATATTGCAACTAATGAAAAACTGTTTTTT
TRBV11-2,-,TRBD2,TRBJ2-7,CASSFGTSGFYEQYF,TGTGCCAGCAGCTTCGGGACTAGCGGTTTCTACGAGCAGTACTTC
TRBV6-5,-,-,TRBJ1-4,CASTRLGAEKLFF,TGTGCCAGCACCCGATTGGGAGCGGAAAAACTGTTTTTT
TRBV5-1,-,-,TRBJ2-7,CASSLEGGTLYEQYF,TGCGCCAGCAGCTTGGAGGGCGGGACCCTCTACGAGCAGTACTTC
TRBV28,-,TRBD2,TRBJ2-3,CASSPPRGGDTQYF,TGTGCCAGCAGTCCACCCCGGGGGGGAGATACGCAGTATTTT
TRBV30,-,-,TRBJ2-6,CAWSPQWSSGANVLTF,TGTGCCTGGAGCCCCCAGTGGTCCTCTGGGGCCAACGTCCTGACTTTC
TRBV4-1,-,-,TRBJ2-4,CASSQPIGDGKNIQYF,TGCGCCAGCAGCCAACCAATAGGGGATGGCAAAAACATTCAGTACTTC
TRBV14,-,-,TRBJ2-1,CASSPLAGEQFF,TGTGCCAGCAGCCCGTTAGCTGGAGAGCAGTTCTTC
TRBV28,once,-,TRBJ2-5,CASSFHHRETQYF,TGTGCCAGCAGTTTTCATCACCGGGAGACCCAGTACTTC
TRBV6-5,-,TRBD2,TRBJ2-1,CASGRLAGDNEQFF,TGTGCCAGTGGGAGACTAGCGGGGGACAATGAGCAGTTCTTC
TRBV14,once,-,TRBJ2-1,CASSPFNSNNEQFF,TGTGCCAGCAGCCCCTTTAACAGCAACAATGAGCAGTTCTTC
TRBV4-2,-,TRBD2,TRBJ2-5,CASSQDPGLAGGYQETQYF,TGTGCCAGCAGCCAAGATCCCGGGCTAGCGGGAGGGTACCAAGAGACCCAGTACTTC
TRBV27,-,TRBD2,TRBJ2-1,CASSQYWAGGFNEQFF,TGTGCCAGCAGCCAATATTGGGCGGGAGGGTTCAATGAGCAGTTCTTC
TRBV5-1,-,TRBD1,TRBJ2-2,CASSLDMTGEDTGELFF,TGCGCCAGCAGCTTGGACATGACAGGGGAGGACACCGGGGAGCTGTTTTTT
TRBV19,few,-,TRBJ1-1,CAATQGLGNTEAFF,TGTGCCGCTACACAGGGCCTGGGGAACACTGAAGCTTTCTTT
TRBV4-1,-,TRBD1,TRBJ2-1,CASSQERFNGDRGDNEQFF,TGCGCCAGCAGCCAAGAGAGGTTTAATGGGGACAGGGGTGACAATGAGCAGTTCTTC
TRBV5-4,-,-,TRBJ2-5,CASSPGETQYF,TGTGCCAGCAGCCCAGGGGAGACCCAGTACTTC
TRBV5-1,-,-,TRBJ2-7,CASSLASGAKSYEQYF,TGCGCCAGCAGCTTGGCCTCAGGGGCCAAATCCTACGAGCAGTACTTC
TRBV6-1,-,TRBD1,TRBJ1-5,CASSATPGQGVQPQHF,TGTGCCAGCAGTGCCACCCCGGGACAGGGGGTTCAGCCCCAGCATTTT
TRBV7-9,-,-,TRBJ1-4,CASSLSRATNEKLFF,TGTGCCAGCAGCTTATCTCGGGCAACTAATGAAAAACTGTTTTTT
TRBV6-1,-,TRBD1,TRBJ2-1,CASGDSSYNEQFF,TGTGCCAGCGGGGACAGCTCCTACAATGAGCAGTTCTTC
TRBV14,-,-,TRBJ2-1,CASSQGMTDNEQFF,TGTGCCAGCAGCCAAGGGATGACAGACAATGAGCAGTTCTTC
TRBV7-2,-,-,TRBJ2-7,CASSLEAGGFVQYF,TGTGCCAGCAGCTTAGAGGCAGGAGGGTTTGTTCAGTACTTC
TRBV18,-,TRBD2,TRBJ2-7,CASSSTSGSAHEQYF,TGTGCCAGCTCATCCACTAGCGGGAGTGCCCACGAGCAGTACTTC
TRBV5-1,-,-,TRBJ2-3,CASRSGTDTQYF,TGCGCCAGCAGAAGCGGCACAGATACGCAGTATTTT
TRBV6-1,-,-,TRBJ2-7,CASSESNEQYF,TGTGCCAGCAGTGAAAGCAACGAGCAGTACTTC
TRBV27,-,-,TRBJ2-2,CASSPPYGELFF,TGTGCCAGCAGCCCCCCCTACGGGGAGCTGTTTTTT
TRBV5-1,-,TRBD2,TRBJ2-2,CASSRGTSGSAGELFF,TGCGCCAGCAGCCGGGGGACTAGCGGGAGCGCCGGGGAGCTGTTTTTT
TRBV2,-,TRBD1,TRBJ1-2,CASSEGFHRGRYGYTF,TGTGCCAGCAGTGAAGGATTTCACAGGGGGAGATATGGCTACACCTTC
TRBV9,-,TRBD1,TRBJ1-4,CASSEGGTGANEKLFF,TGTGCCAGCAGCGAGGGGGGGACAGGGGCCAATGAAAAACTGTTTTTT
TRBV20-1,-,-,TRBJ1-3,CSAPQGNTIYF,TGCAGTGCTCCACAGGGAAACACCATATATTTT
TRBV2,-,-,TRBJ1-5,CASSVGPGVGNQPQHF,TGTGCCAGCAGTGTCGGGCCGGGGGTAGGCAATCAGCCCCAGCATTTT
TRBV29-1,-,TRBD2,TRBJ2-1,CSVAPPPGLAGVWNEQFF,TGCAGCGTTGCCCCGCCTCCGGGACTAGCGGGAGTATGGAATGAGCAGTTCTTC
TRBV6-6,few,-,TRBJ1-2,CASSYSGGRPGGYTF,TGTGCCAGCAGTTACTCGGGGGGGCGTCCCGGTGGCTACACCTTC